These 16 T cell receptor beta chains were all obtained from the same sample, sequenced in a study of cytomegalovirus exposure and HLA in healthy donors. This PCR relied on a set of 60 Vbeta primers and 13 Jbeta primers. The table came from immunoSEQ multiplex PCR; TCRdb's copy has only in-frame clones and leaves some out. The sample has over 100,000 clones; roughly 70% are singletons. The sequencing input was PBMCs. Receptors were obtained from a woman in her 70s in good health and CMV-seropositive.

The CDR3 region has the DNA TGTGCCAGTAACGCAGGGATCCAAGAGACCCAGTACTTC. Encoded protein: CASNAGIQETQYF. The chain links TRBV19 to TRBJ2-5; TRBD1 is a possible D gene (5 bases). The CDR3 is 13 amino acids. Germline CDR1 is LNHDA and CDR2 is SQIVND (reference sequence). Trimming cost V 7 bases and J 1 base, with 10 bases left between them.

In its sample, this clone was seen a few times. V usage is TRBV5-4 and J usage is TRBJ2-5, with 7 bases lining up with TRBD2. The V and J ends lost 8 bases and 3 bases, in that order; junction bases with no gene match: 7. This CDR3 spans 13 amino acids. Germline V CDR1 and CDR2: SGHNT, YYREEE (reference sequence). The CDR3 region is CASARAGEETQYF. In DNA, the CDR3 is TGTGCCAGTGCCCGGGCGGGGGAAGAGACCCAGTACTTC.

The chain couples TRBV7-2 to TRBJ2-7; D might be TRBD2 (6 bases). V was shortened by 2 bases and J by 7 bases, with 18 bases between the two germline ends. CDR1 SGHTA and CDR2 FQGNSA come from the germline V gene. This CDR3 spans 15 amino acids. CDR3 loop: CASSLSREPGTEQYF. The CDR3 DNA reads TGTGCCAGCAGCTTATCGAGGGAACCGGGGACTGAGCAGTACTTC.

In its sample, this clone was seen a few times. The chain's CDR3 is CASTRGDTEAFF. For the CDR3, the DNA is TGTGCCAGCACCCGGGGTGACACTGAAGCTTTCTTT. This chain links TRBV6-5 with TRBJ1-1; D unclear. Germline loops: CDR1 MNHEY, CDR2 SVGAGI. The CDR3 extends over 12 amino acids. V lost 7 bases and J 3 bases, leaving 9 bases between the germline ends.

This sequence joins TRBV30 and TRBJ1-1; D not resolved. In germline, CDR1 is GTSNPN, CDR2 SVGIG (reference sequence). V dropped 0 bases and J dropped 7 bases, with 6 bases sitting between them. The CDR3 length is 11 residues. The CDR3: CAWSVSREAFF. CDR3 bases: TGTGCCTGGAGTGTTTCTCGTGAAGCTTTCTTT.

This clone was counted only a few times. This rearrangement joins TRBV6-5 to TRBJ1-1; TRBD1 aligns across 8 bases. After removal of 5 bases from V and 5 bases from J, the junction contained 4 bases not matched to a gene. This CDR3 is built from 13 residues. Germline V gene data show CDR1 as MNHEY and CDR2 as SVGAGI. DNA of the CDR3: TGTGCCAGCAGTGGACAGGGTTGGACTGAAGCTTTCTTT. Protein sequence: CASSGQGWTEAFF.

The rearrangement uses TRBV6-4 and TRBJ2-3, with TRBD2 identical over 9 bases. This CDR3 region has 15 residues. Germline trimming cut 5 bases from V and 4 bases from J; bases unmatched to any gene: 7. Germline V lookup: CDR1 MRHNA, CDR2 SNTAGT. CDR3 DNA: TGTGCCAGCAGTCCTATAGCGGGGGCCTCAGATACGCAGTATTTT. It codes for CASSPIAGASDTQYF.

This sequence joins TRBV4-1 and TRBJ1-1; TRBD1 agrees at 7 bases. The CDR3 contains 15 residues. CDR1 MGHRA and CDR2 YSYEKL come from the germline V gene. Trimming at V came to 4 bases and at J to 2 bases, leaving 7 bases not matched to a gene. The CDR3 reads CASSPSGQLNTEAFF. In DNA, the CDR3 is TGCGCCAGCAGCCCATCGGGACAGCTCAACACTGAAGCTTTCTTT.

The chain couples TRBV4-1 to TRBJ2-1; TRBD2 matches 9 bases. V lost 1 base and J lost 4; bases outside the gene matches: 5. Germline lookup yields CDR1 MGHRA and CDR2 YSYEKL. CDR3 length: 16 amino acids. CDR3 in amino acids: CASSQGVAGVYNEQFF. CDR3 DNA: TGCGCCAGCAGCCAAGGGGTAGCGGGGGTGTACAATGAGCAGTTCTTC.

This chain connects TRBV7-2 to TRBJ1-4, with 8 positions matching TRBD1. CDR3 length: 14 amino acids. Trimming removed 3 bases from V and 8 bases from J; junction bases left unmatched: 5. Germline assignment: CDR1 SGHTA and CDR2 FQGNSA. CDR3 amino acids: CASSLTGVREKLFF. Here the CDR3 DNA reads TGTGCCAGCAGCTTGACAGGGGTTAGGGAAAAACTGTTTTTT.

CDR3 DNA: TGTGCCAGCTCACCACGGGACAGGAGAGATGCGAACACCGGGGAGCTGTTTTTT. Translating gives CASSPRDRRDANTGELFF. V usage is TRBV18 and J usage is TRBJ2-2; 8 nucleotides agree with TRBD1. Germline values: CDR1 KGHSH, CDR2 LQKENI. J was trimmed by 0 bases and V by 1 base; bases with no gene match: 7. This CDR3 spans 18 amino acids.

This clone was detected only a few times. DNA for the CDR3: TGTGCCAGCAGTGAAACCTTCGGGGCCGGGGAGCTGTTTTTT. Translated, it gives CASSETFGAGELFF. The rearrangement uses TRBV2 and TRBJ2-2, with a weak D call TRBD2 (5 bases). This CDR3 has 14 residues. Looked up from germline, CDR1 is SNHLY and CDR2 is FYNNEI. Trimming left V 2 bases short and J 6 bases short, with 10 bases between.

This chain uses TRBV7-3 with TRBJ2-7, with D possibly matching TRBD1 (6 bases). Trimming left V 8 bases short and J 1 base short, with 12 bases between. The CDR3 totals 13 residues. Germline CDR1 reads SGHTA; CDR2 reads FQGTGA. CDR3 region: CASQAQGSYEQYF. The DNA of the CDR3 is TGTGCCAGCCAGGCACAGGGTTCCTACGAGCAGTACTTC. The whole variable domain, remainder taken from reference TRBV7-3 and TRBJ2-7, is GAGVSQTPSNKVTEKGKYVELRCDPISGHTALYWYRQSLGQGPEFLIYFQGTGAADDSGLPNDRFFAVRPEGSVSTLKIQRTERGDSAVYLCASQAQGSYEQYFGPGTRLTVT.

This clone was recorded a few times. The gene calls are TRBV5-1 and TRBJ2-1; 13 bases are a match to TRBD2. V was clipped by 2 bases and J by 6 bases; unmatched bases: 5. The CDR3 contains 16 residues. Germline V gene lookup returns CDR1 SGHRS and CDR2 YFSETQ. CDR3 residues: CASSFVGLAGANEQFF. Here the CDR3 DNA reads TGCGCCAGCAGCTTTGTAGGACTAGCGGGGGCCAATGAGCAGTTCTTC.

V usage is TRBV4-1 and J usage is TRBJ1-2; TRBD1 might be the D (6 bases). The germline gives CDR1 MGHRA, CDR2 YSYEKL. The ends were cut back, 5 bases at V and 5 bases at J, with 12 bases in the middle. The CDR3 has 13 amino acids. This chain's CDR3 is CASSDNRVYGYTF. The CDR3 nucleotides read TGCGCCAGCAGCGATAACAGGGTTTATGGCTACACCTTC.

The chain combines TRBV6-1 with TRBJ2-3; 8 positions match TRBD2. The CDR3 runs 13 residues. From germline, CDR1 is MNHNS and CDR2 SASEGT. J was trimmed by 4 bases and V by 6 bases; bases with no gene match: 3. The CDR3 sequence is CASRGLAPDTQYF. The CDR3 DNA reads as TGTGCCAGCAGAGGACTAGCCCCAGATACGCAGTATTTT.